This paragraph covers one TCR beta chain sequence. Its antigen is as yet unknown. This record comes from a study of shared clonotypes between healthy human individuals. Study results and limitations: Even with large depth, rarefaction showed that sorted-subset sequencing was incomplete. Generally, naive subsets came out with larger estimated richness than memory subsets.

Donors comprised only Caucasian adults living in Nashville, Tennessee. It was into CD45RA+ naive and CD45RA-negative memory subsets that the CD4+ cells were split. Germline CDR1 reads SGHVS; CDR2 reads FQNEAQ. The V and J ends lost 6 bases and 4 bases respectively, with 12 bases between them. The CDR3 runs 13 residues. The method was immunoSEQ multiplex PCR; TCRdb's version includes in-frame clones alone and lacks a portion of them. The data hold 1.4 million or so clones, with about 98.5% observed a single time. What was sequenced was naive CD4+ T cells sorted from blood. Stated subset: CD45RA+ positively selected. The chain couples TRBV7-8 to TRBJ1-2, with a weak D call TRBD1 (6 bases). This sequence was found in a man aged 25-40 years in good health. The CDR3 here is CASRSRGAYGYTF. The CDR3 DNA reads TGTGCCAGCAGATCGAGGGGGGCCTATGGCTACACCTTC.